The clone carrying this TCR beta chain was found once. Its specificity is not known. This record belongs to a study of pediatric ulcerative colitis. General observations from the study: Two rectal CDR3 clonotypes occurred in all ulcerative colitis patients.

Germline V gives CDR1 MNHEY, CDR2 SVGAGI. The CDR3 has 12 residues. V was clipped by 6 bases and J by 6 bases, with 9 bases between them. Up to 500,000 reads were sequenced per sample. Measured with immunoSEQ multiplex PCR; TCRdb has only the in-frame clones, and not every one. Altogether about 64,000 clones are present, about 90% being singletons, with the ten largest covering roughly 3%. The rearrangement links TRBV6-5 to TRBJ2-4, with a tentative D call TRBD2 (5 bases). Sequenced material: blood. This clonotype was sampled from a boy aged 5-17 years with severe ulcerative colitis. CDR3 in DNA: TGTGCCAGCAGGGTCGGAGGAAACATTCAGTACTTC. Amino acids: CASRVGGNIQYF.